This TCR beta chain was captured by sequencing in a study of cytomegalovirus exposure and HLA in healthy donors. The overall study: Unique TCRs from HLA-typed donors, around 79 million of them, were held in an early data release. Study-wide findings and caveats: Reported results showed that the classifier diagnosed cytomegalovirus status with high specificity and sensitivity. Rarity marked most TCR sequences, yet some public TCRs occurred in many donors. There were about 160 TCR beta chains listed as cytomegalovirus-associated.

With 60 Vbeta and 13 Jbeta primers, the PCR was carried out. Profiling relied on immunoSEQ multiplex PCR, and the TCRdb table lists in-frame clones only, not all of them. The table gives around 150,000 clones; the top ten clones make up approximately 2% of it. As concerns this clone: Antigen unknown.

The ends lost 1 base at V and 6 bases at J; junction bases unmatched: 9. There are 16 residues in the CDR3. The germline gives CDR1 SGHVS, CDR2 FQNEAQ. The clonotype was recovered from a man aged 25 to 40 in good health and CMV-seronegative. Sequenced material: PBMCs. This rearrangement joins TRBV7-8 to TRBJ2-3; 8 bases map to TRBD2. The CDR3 nucleotides are TGTGCCAGCAGCTTAGGCGGGACTAGTCCATGGGATACGCAGTATTTT. Its protein is CASSLGGTSPWDTQYF.